Sequencing of this T cell receptor (beta chain) was carried out in a study of blood T cell repertoires in COVID-19. The ends were cut back, 4 bases at V and 3 bases at J, with 15 bases in the middle. Germline V gene data show CDR1 as SQVTM and CDR2 as ANQGSEA. The CDR3 totals 14 residues. Generated by immunoSEQ multiplex PCR, the TCRdb table keeps only in-frame clones and is missing some. The data hold 200,000 or so clones, with approximately 85% observed a single time. Sequenced material: peripheral blood. J is TRBJ1-1 and V is TRBV29-1; tentative D call: TRBD1 (6 bases). This sequence originates from a man aged 50 to 59 who had recovered from COVID-19. As DNA, the CDR3 is TGCAGCGTTGCGCGGGGGGCGCGTTACACTGAAGCTTTCTTT. Translated, it gives CSVARGARYTEAFF.